This T cell receptor (beta chain) was observed in a study of a mutant IDH1 vaccine in newly diagnosed glioma. Study details: Vaccines began 4-6 weeks after radiotherapy alone, or with temozolomide cycles. Of treated patients, around 62% were men and about 38% women, averaging around 40 years. Earlier care involved radiotherapy, temozolomide, or both, and the majority received both. General study findings and limits: Any relationship between pseudoprogression and changes in top peripheral T cell clonotypes seemed absent.

The time point here: week 11, during vaccination. In every dose of vaccine, 300 ug of mutant IDH1 20-mer peptide was given alongside topical imiquimod. V was clipped by 3 bases and J by 4 bases, with 9 bases between them. There are 13 residues in the CDR3. CDR1 LNHDA and CDR2 SQIVND come from the germline V gene (reference sequence). TCRdb's table, derived via immunoSEQ multiplex PCR, lists solely in-frame clones and lacks some. The data show around 66,000 clones, 80% seen once. This clone was seen only once. The target antigen is unknown. Sequencing used PBMCs, obtained from a glioma patient whose treatment included an IDH1 peptide vaccine. The rearrangement links TRBV19 to TRBJ1-2, with D uncertain. The origin of this receptor is a man between 50 and 59 years old with glioma. The CDR3 spells CASSISWGYGYTF. The CDR3 DNA follows: TGTGCCAGTAGTATCAGCTGGGGCTATGGCTACACCTTC.